This TCR beta chain was retrieved from a study of T cells in Graves' hyperthyroidism and ophthalmopathy. Amplification targeted TCR beta CDR3 regions from RNA transcripts. First-round RT-PCR of the TCR CDR3 relied on the HTBI primer set. One entry per CDR3 protein, called by TCRdb with MiXCR from the multiplex PCR reads. The sample contains over 300,000 distinct CDR3 sequences, approximately 15% of which appear only once. This CDR3 has 19 residues. J gave up 2 bases and V 7 bases, and 16 bases lay outside the gene matches. Germline loops: CDR1 MGHDK, CDR2 SYGVNS. There are a few counts of this clonotype.

The sequence derives from a woman aged 55 to 70 with Graves' hyperthyroidism. The sample was blood. The chain employs TRBV25-1 and TRBJ2-6; 8 bases map to TRBD1. The CDR3 is CASTPSGTGRLAGANVLTF. In nucleotides, the CDR3 is TGTGCCAGCACCCCGTCGGGGACAGGACGGCTTGCTGGGGCCAACGTCCTGACTTTC. Drawing the rest from reference TRBV25-1 and TRBJ2-6, the complete variable domain is EADIYQTPRYLVIGTGKKITLECSQTMGHDKMYWYQQDPGMELHLIHYSYGVNSTEKGDLSSESTVSRIRTEHFPLTLESARPSHTSQYLCASTPSGTGRLAGANVLTFGAGSRLTVL.